The text below deals with one TCR beta chain. As yet, its antigen is unknown. Repertoires were generated with immunoSEQ multiplex PCR, while TCRdb's copy carries only in-frame clones and drops some. This sample has over 200,000 clones; roughly 91% occur once, and the top ten carry roughly 2%. The data stem from a study of cytomegalovirus exposure and HLA in healthy donors. Study details: A later analysis reported the same platform for the 95 to 150 validation repertoires and the 500 to 750 first-cohort repertoires. Overall study results and limits: First-cohort TCR clusters were later found to tend to co-occur in the 120 or so validation repertoires. Per published reports, the classifier diagnosed cytomegalovirus status with high specificity and sensitivity. Across donors, most TCRs were seen rarely, yet some public ones were widespread.

The specimen was PBMCs. This sequence was found in a woman under 30 in good health and CMV-seropositive.

DNA of the CDR3: TGTGCCAGCAGTTACTCGGTCGGGGGAATTCGGACTGAAGCTTTCTTT. This sequence encodes CASSYSVGGIRTEAFF. This chain links TRBV6-5 with TRBJ1-1; D may be TRBD1 (5 bases). V lost 0 bases, J lost 5 bases, and 16 bases lay in between. There are 16 residues in the CDR3. In germline, CDR1 is MNHEY, CDR2 SVGAGI.